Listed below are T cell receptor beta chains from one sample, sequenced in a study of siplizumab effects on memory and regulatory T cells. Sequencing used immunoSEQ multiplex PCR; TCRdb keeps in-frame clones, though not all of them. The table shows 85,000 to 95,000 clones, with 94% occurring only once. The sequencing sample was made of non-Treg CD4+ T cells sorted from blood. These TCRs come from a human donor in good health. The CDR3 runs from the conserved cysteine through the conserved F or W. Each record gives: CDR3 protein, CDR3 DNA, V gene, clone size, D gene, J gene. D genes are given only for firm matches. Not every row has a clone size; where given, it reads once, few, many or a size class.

cdr3_aa: CASSLARGTETQYF
cdr3_nt: TGTGCCAGCAGCTTAGCCAGGGGAACGGAGACCCAGTACTTC
v_call: TRBV7-2
clone_size: .
d_call: .
j_call: TRBJ2-5

cdr3_aa: CASMSGGEETQYF
cdr3_nt: TGCGCCAGCATGTCGGGGGGCGAAGAGACCCAGTACTTC
v_call: TRBV5-1
clone_size: .
d_call: .
j_call: TRBJ2-5

cdr3_aa: CASSSAWIDGYTF
cdr3_nt: TGTGCCAGCTCTTCCGCCTGGATTGATGGCTACACCTTC
v_call: TRBV6-1
clone_size: .
d_call: .
j_call: TRBJ1-2

cdr3_aa: CASRKFGGSGDGDYLTGELFF
cdr3_nt: TGTGCCAGTAGAAAATTCGGTGGGTCAGGAGACGGGGACTACCTCACCGGGGAGCTGTTTTTT
v_call: TRBV19
clone_size: .
d_call: TRBD2
j_call: TRBJ2-2

cdr3_aa: CASSLAQGGANSPLHF
cdr3_nt: TGTGCCAGCAGCTTGGCGCAAGGGGGCGCGAATTCACCCCTCCACTTT
v_call: TRBV5-4
clone_size: .
d_call: TRBD1
j_call: TRBJ1-6

cdr3_aa: CASSQALISGEQYF
cdr3_nt: TGTGCCAGCAGCCAAGCCCTGATCTCTGGCGAGCAGTACTTC
v_call: TRBV14
clone_size: .
d_call: .
j_call: TRBJ2-7

cdr3_aa: CASSPVRLAGGYNEQFF
cdr3_nt: TGTGCCAGCAGCCCTGTCCGGCTAGCGGGGGGTTACAATGAGCAGTTCTTC
v_call: TRBV11-2
clone_size: .
d_call: TRBD2
j_call: TRBJ2-1

cdr3_aa: CAGGRDRVTDTQYF
cdr3_nt: TGTGCCGGAGGAAGGGACAGGGTTACAGATACGCAGTATTTT
v_call: TRBV6-1
clone_size: .
d_call: TRBD1
j_call: TRBJ2-3

cdr3_aa: CASSIQGALTTEAFF
cdr3_nt: TGTGCCAGTAGTATACAGGGGGCTTTGACCACTGAAGCTTTCTTT
v_call: TRBV19
clone_size: once
d_call: TRBD1
j_call: TRBJ1-1

cdr3_aa: CASSQEGTANTGELFF
cdr3_nt: TGTGCCAGCAGCCAAGAAGGGACTGCTAACACCGGGGAGCTGTTTTTT
v_call: TRBV4-2
clone_size: .
d_call: .
j_call: TRBJ2-2

cdr3_aa: CASSGAGEQFF
cdr3_nt: TGTGCCAGCAGCGGGGCGGGTGAGCAGTTCTTC
v_call: TRBV7-6
clone_size: .
d_call: .
j_call: TRBJ2-1

cdr3_aa: CASSGAGDTGELFF
cdr3_nt: TGTGCCAGCAGTGGGGCGGGAGACACCGGGGAGCTGTTTTTT
v_call: TRBV25-1
clone_size: .
d_call: TRBD2
j_call: TRBJ2-2

cdr3_aa: CAWSPPDRVGYSPLHF
cdr3_nt: TGTGCCTGGAGTCCGCCGGACAGGGTGGGGTATTCACCCCTCCACTTT
v_call: TRBV30
clone_size: .
d_call: TRBD1
j_call: TRBJ1-6

cdr3_aa: CASSQGQGKAFF
cdr3_nt: TGTGCCAGCAGCCAAGGGCAGGGAAAAGCTTTCTTT
v_call: TRBV11-2
clone_size: .
d_call: .
j_call: TRBJ1-1

cdr3_aa: CASSLDLGSYNEQFF
cdr3_nt: TGTGCCAGCAGCTTGGACTTGGGGTCCTACAATGAGCAGTTCTTC
v_call: TRBV5-4
clone_size: .
d_call: .
j_call: TRBJ2-1

cdr3_aa: CASSFLLVQGRGGYTF
cdr3_nt: TGTGCCAGCAGCTTCCTTTTGGTCCAGGGCCGGGGGGGCTACACCTTC
v_call: TRBV5-8
clone_size: .
d_call: .
j_call: TRBJ1-2

cdr3_aa: CASQPTGGYTF
cdr3_nt: TGTGCCAGCCAACCCACCGGGGGCTACACCTTC
v_call: TRBV2
clone_size: .
d_call: .
j_call: TRBJ1-2

cdr3_aa: CASSLAPGLYTQYF
cdr3_nt: TGTGCCAGCAGCTTAGCTCCGGGGCTGTATACGCAGTATTTT
v_call: TRBV7-9
clone_size: .
d_call: .
j_call: TRBJ2-3

cdr3_aa: CASSQALAVTDTQYF
cdr3_nt: TGCGCCAGCAGCCAAGCGCTAGCCGTCACAGATACGCAGTATTTT
v_call: TRBV4-3
clone_size: once
d_call: .
j_call: TRBJ2-3

cdr3_aa: CASGFLNTQYF
cdr3_nt: TGTGCCAGCGGCTTTTTAAATACGCAGTATTTT
v_call: TRBV6-1
clone_size: .
d_call: .
j_call: TRBJ2-3

cdr3_aa: CASSIARAWDRRTGELFF
cdr3_nt: TGTGCCAGTAGTATCGCGCGGGCCTGGGACAGACGGACCGGGGAGCTGTTTTTT
v_call: TRBV19
clone_size: .
d_call: TRBD1
j_call: TRBJ2-2

cdr3_aa: CASSRLAGGYNEQFF
cdr3_nt: TGTGCCAGCAGCCGACTAGCGGGAGGCTACAATGAGCAGTTCTTC
v_call: TRBV5-4
clone_size: .
d_call: TRBD2
j_call: TRBJ2-1

cdr3_aa: CASRLTSGLYEQYF
cdr3_nt: TGTGCCAGCAGGCTGACTAGCGGTCTTTACGAGCAGTACTTC
v_call: TRBV6-5
clone_size: .
d_call: TRBD2
j_call: TRBJ2-7

cdr3_aa: CASSLVAGNTEAFF
cdr3_nt: TGTGCCAGCAGCTTAGTTGCCGGTAACACTGAAGCTTTCTTT
v_call: TRBV11-3
clone_size: .
d_call: .
j_call: TRBJ1-1

cdr3_aa: CASSQGAGAFYEQYF
cdr3_nt: TGCGCCAGCAGCCAAGGGGCAGGGGCGTTCTACGAGCAGTACTTC
v_call: TRBV4-1
clone_size: once
d_call: .
j_call: TRBJ2-7

cdr3_aa: CASSLSQASTDTQYF
cdr3_nt: TGTGCCAGCAGCTTAAGTCAAGCATCCACAGATACGCAGTATTTT
v_call: TRBV11-3
clone_size: .
d_call: .
j_call: TRBJ2-3

cdr3_aa: CASSDSKSRSSSPNEQFF
cdr3_nt: TGTGCCAGCAGTGACTCGAAATCTAGGTCTAGCAGCCCCAATGAGCAGTTCTTC
v_call: TRBV6-4
clone_size: .
d_call: .
j_call: TRBJ2-1

cdr3_aa: CASSIMGGEGYTF
cdr3_nt: TGTGCCAGTAGTATAATGGGGGGAGAAGGCTACACCTTC
v_call: TRBV19
clone_size: .
d_call: .
j_call: TRBJ1-2

cdr3_aa: CAWSGAGELFF
cdr3_nt: TGTGCCTGGAGCGGGGCCGGGGAGCTGTTTTTT
v_call: TRBV30
clone_size: .
d_call: .
j_call: TRBJ2-2

cdr3_aa: CASSLAGTGAETQYF
cdr3_nt: TGCGCCAGCAGCTTGGCCGGGACAGGGGCGGAGACCCAGTACTTC
v_call: TRBV5-1
clone_size: once
d_call: TRBD1
j_call: TRBJ2-5

cdr3_aa: CSVQGPGEQYF
cdr3_nt: TGCAGCGTCCAAGGCCCGGGAGAGCAGTACTTC
v_call: TRBV29-1
clone_size: .
d_call: .
j_call: TRBJ2-7

cdr3_aa: CASRGGVNEQYF
cdr3_nt: TGTGCCAGTAGAGGAGGGGTGAACGAGCAGTACTTC
v_call: TRBV19
clone_size: .
d_call: .
j_call: TRBJ2-7

cdr3_aa: CASSGGGETQYF
cdr3_nt: TGCGCCAGCAGCGGAGGCGGTGAGACCCAGTACTTC
v_call: TRBV5-1
clone_size: .
d_call: .
j_call: TRBJ2-5

cdr3_aa: CASSPAGVNTEAFF
cdr3_nt: TGTGCCAGCTCACCAGCGGGGGTGAACACTGAAGCTTTCTTT
v_call: TRBV18
clone_size: .
d_call: .
j_call: TRBJ1-1

cdr3_aa: CASSPDLTGADTQYF
cdr3_nt: TGTGCCAGCTCACCAGACCTGACAGGGGCAGATACGCAGTATTTT
v_call: TRBV18
clone_size: .
d_call: TRBD1
j_call: TRBJ2-3

cdr3_aa: CASSHNGGPQETQYF
cdr3_nt: TGTGCCAGCAGTCATAACGGGGGTCCTCAAGAGACCCAGTACTTC
v_call: TRBV6-4
clone_size: .
d_call: .
j_call: TRBJ2-5

cdr3_aa: CASSVDLSGGTEAFF
cdr3_nt: TGCGCCAGCAGCGTTGATCTTTCAGGGGGCACTGAAGCTTTCTTT
v_call: TRBV5-1
clone_size: .
d_call: TRBD1
j_call: TRBJ1-1

cdr3_aa: CSVEGREKTEAFF
cdr3_nt: TGCAGCGTTGAAGGCAGGGAAAAGACTGAAGCTTTCTTT
v_call: TRBV29-1
clone_size: .
d_call: .
j_call: TRBJ1-1

cdr3_aa: CASSSGTGRYEQYF
cdr3_nt: TGTGCCAGCAGTTCCGGGACGGGACGCTACGAGCAGTACTTC
v_call: TRBV5-5
clone_size: .
d_call: .
j_call: TRBJ2-7

cdr3_aa: CASSQGGLAQYF
cdr3_nt: TGTGCCAGCAGCCAAGGAGGGTTGGCGCAGTATTTT
v_call: TRBV4-2
clone_size: .
d_call: .
j_call: TRBJ2-3

cdr3_aa: CASTRTSGSNNEQFF
cdr3_nt: TGTGCCAGCACCAGGACTAGCGGGAGCAACAATGAGCAGTTCTTC
v_call: TRBV6-5
clone_size: .
d_call: TRBD2
j_call: TRBJ2-1

cdr3_aa: CASTLPSGGYEQYF
cdr3_nt: TGTGCCTCAACACTACCTAGCGGGGGCTACGAGCAGTACTTC
v_call: TRBV30
clone_size: .
d_call: TRBD2
j_call: TRBJ2-7

cdr3_aa: CASSTYGGGYTF
cdr3_nt: TGTGCCAGTAGTACTTACGGTGGTGGCTACACCTTC
v_call: TRBV19
clone_size: .
d_call: .
j_call: TRBJ1-2

cdr3_aa: CASSLGGGRQETQYF
cdr3_nt: TGCGCCAGCAGCTTGGGCGGCGGGCGCCAAGAGACCCAGTACTTC
v_call: TRBV5-1
clone_size: .
d_call: .
j_call: TRBJ2-5

cdr3_aa: CASSQDRGQPGSAKNIQYF
cdr3_nt: TGTGCCAGCAGCCAAGATCGAGGGCAGCCAGGGTCGGCCAAAAACATTCAGTACTTC
v_call: TRBV14
clone_size: .
d_call: .
j_call: TRBJ2-4

cdr3_aa: CAWSPGTGGETQYF
cdr3_nt: TGTGCCTGGAGCCCCGGGACAGGGGGAGAGACCCAGTACTTC
v_call: TRBV30
clone_size: .
d_call: TRBD1
j_call: TRBJ2-5

cdr3_aa: CASSTGTASYEQYF
cdr3_nt: TGTGCCAGCAGCACCGGGACAGCCTCCTACGAGCAGTACTTC
v_call: TRBV11-2
clone_size: .
d_call: TRBD1
j_call: TRBJ2-7

cdr3_aa: CASSPGANTEAFF
cdr3_nt: TGTGCCAGCTCACCCGGAGCAAACACTGAAGCTTTCTTT
v_call: TRBV18
clone_size: few
d_call: .
j_call: TRBJ1-1

cdr3_aa: CASSLVGNPVDIQYF
cdr3_nt: TGCGCCAGCAGCTTGGTTGGCAATCCAGTGGACATTCAGTACTTC
v_call: TRBV5-1
clone_size: .
d_call: .
j_call: TRBJ2-4

cdr3_aa: CASSFPKTGHPSGANVLTF
cdr3_nt: TGTGCCAGCAGCTTTCCCAAGACAGGGCATCCCTCTGGGGCCAACGTCCTGACTTTC
v_call: TRBV21-1
clone_size: .
d_call: .
j_call: TRBJ2-6

cdr3_aa: CASSPGEGFGYTF
cdr3_nt: TGTGCCAGCTCACCCGGGGAAGGGTTTGGCTACACCTTC
v_call: TRBV18
clone_size: .
d_call: .
j_call: TRBJ1-2

cdr3_aa: CASSPGAFGYGYTF
cdr3_nt: TGTGCCAGCAGTCCAGGAGCGTTTGGCTATGGCTACACCTTC
v_call: TRBV11-2
clone_size: .
d_call: .
j_call: TRBJ1-2

cdr3_aa: CASSLGPHGTF
cdr3_nt: TGTGCCAGCAGCTTAGGTCCCCACGGGACCTTC
v_call: TRBV11-2
clone_size: few
d_call: .
j_call: TRBJ1-2

cdr3_aa: CASSRTGKDTQYF
cdr3_nt: TGTGCCAGCAGCAGGACAGGGAAAGATACGCAGTATTTT
v_call: TRBV7-2
clone_size: .
d_call: TRBD1
j_call: TRBJ2-3